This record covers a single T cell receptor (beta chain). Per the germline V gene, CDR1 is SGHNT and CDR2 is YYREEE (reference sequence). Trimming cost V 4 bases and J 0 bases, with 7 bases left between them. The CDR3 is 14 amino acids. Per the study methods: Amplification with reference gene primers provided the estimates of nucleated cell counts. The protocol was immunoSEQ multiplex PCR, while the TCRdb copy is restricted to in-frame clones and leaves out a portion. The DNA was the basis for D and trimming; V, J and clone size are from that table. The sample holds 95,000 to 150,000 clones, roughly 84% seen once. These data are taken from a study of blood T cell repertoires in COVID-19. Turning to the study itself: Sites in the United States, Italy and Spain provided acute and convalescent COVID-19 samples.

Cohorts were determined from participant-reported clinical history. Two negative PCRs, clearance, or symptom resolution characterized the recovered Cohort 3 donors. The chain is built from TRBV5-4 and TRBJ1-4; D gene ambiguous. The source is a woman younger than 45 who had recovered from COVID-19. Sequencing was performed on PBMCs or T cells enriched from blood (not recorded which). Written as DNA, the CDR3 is TGTGCCAGCAGCCCAACTGCAACTAATGAAAAACTGTTTTTT. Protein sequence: CASSPTATNEKLFF.